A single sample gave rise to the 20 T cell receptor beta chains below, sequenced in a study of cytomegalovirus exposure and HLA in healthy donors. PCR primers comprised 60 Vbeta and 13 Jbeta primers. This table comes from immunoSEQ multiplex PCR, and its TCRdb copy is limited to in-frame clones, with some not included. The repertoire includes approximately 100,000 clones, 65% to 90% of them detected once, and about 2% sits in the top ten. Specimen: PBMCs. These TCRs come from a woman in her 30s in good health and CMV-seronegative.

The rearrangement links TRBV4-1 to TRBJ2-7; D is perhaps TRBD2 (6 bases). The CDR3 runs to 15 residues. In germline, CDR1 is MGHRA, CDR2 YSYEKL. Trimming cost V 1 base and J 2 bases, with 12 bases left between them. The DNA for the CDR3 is TGCGCCAGCAGCCAAGTCCCGGGAGAGGCCTACGAGCAGTACTTC. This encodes CASSQVPGEAYEQYF.

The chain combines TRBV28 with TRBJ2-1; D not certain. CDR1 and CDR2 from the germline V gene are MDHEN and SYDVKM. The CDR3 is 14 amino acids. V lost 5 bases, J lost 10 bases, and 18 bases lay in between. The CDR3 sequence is CASSPMIDVREQFF. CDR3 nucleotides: TGTGCCAGCAGTCCGATGATAGACGTGCGGGAGCAGTTCTTC.

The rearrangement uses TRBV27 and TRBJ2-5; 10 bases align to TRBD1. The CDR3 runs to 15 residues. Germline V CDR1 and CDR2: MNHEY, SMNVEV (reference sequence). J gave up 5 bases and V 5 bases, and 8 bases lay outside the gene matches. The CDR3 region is CASSPRTGGLETQYF. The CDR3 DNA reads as TGTGCCAGCAGTCCCAGGACAGGGGGGTTGGAGACCCAGTACTTC.

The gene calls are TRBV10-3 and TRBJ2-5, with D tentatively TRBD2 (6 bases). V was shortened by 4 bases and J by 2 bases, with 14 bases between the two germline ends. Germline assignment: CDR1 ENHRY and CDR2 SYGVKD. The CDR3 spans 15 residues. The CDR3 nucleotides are TGTGCCATCAGTGCGTTCCTTAGCGGACAAGAGACCCAGTACTTC. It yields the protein CAISAFLSGQETQYF.

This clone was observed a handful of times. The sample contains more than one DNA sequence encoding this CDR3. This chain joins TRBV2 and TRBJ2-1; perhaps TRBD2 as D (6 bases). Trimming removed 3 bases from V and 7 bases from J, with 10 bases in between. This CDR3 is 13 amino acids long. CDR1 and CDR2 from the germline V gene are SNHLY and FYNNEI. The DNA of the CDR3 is TGTGCCAGCAGTGAGTCGGGGAGGAATGAGCAGTTCTTC. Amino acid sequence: CASSESGRNEQFF.

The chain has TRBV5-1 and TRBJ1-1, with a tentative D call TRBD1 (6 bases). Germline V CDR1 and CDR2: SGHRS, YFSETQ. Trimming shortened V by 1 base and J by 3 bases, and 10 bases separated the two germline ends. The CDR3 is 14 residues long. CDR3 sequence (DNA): TGCGCCAGCAGCTTGCAGGGGCTGGACACTGAAGCTTTCTTT. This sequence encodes CASSLQGLDTEAFF.

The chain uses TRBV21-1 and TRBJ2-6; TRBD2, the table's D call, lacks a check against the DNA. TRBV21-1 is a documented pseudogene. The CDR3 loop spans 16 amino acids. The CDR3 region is CASSAITGPGANVLTF. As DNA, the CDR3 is TGTGCCAGCAGCGCGATAACCGGTCCTGGGGCCAACGTCCTGACTTTC.

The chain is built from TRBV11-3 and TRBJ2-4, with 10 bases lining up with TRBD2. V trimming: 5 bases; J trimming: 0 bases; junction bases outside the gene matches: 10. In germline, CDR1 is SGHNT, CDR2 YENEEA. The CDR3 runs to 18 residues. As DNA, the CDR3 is TGTGCCAGCAGCGGACTAGCGGCCCGGAGACTAGCCAAAAACATTCAGTACTTC. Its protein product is CASSGLAARRLAKNIQYF.

In DNA, the CDR3 is TGTGCCACCAGGAGACTAGCGGAGCTCTCCTACGAGCAGTACTTC. It yields the protein CATRRLAELSYEQYF. The V gene is TRBV15, the J gene TRBJ2-7; TRBD2 matches at 9 bases. V was clipped by 6 bases and J by 0 bases; unmatched bases: 6. This CDR3 is 15 amino acids long. From germline, CDR1 is LNHNV and CDR2 YYDKDF (reference sequence). Looking up the rest from reference TRBV15 and TRBJ2-7 gives the full variable domain: DAMVIQNPRYQVTQFGKPVTLSCSQTLNHNVMYWYQQKSSQAPKLLFHYYDKDFNNEADTPDNFQSRRPNTSFCFLDIRSPGLGDTAMYLCATRRLAELSYEQYFGPGTRLTVT.

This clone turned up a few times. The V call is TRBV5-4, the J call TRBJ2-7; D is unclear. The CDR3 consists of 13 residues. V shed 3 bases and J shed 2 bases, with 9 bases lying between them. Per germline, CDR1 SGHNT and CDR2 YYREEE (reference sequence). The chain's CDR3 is CASSSRQAYEQYF. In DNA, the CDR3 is TGTGCCAGCAGCTCCAGACAAGCCTACGAGCAGTACTTC.

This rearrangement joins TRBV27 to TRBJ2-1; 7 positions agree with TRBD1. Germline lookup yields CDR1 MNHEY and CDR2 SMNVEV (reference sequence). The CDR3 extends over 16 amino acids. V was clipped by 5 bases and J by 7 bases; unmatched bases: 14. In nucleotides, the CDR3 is TGTGCCAGCAGTAGGGGGCGGAGCGATGGGGTTAATGAGCAGTTCTTC. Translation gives CASSRGRSDGVNEQFF.

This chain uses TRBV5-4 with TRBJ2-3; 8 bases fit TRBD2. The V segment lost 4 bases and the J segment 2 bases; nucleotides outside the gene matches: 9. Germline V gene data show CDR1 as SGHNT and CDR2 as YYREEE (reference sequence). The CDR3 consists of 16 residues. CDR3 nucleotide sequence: TGTGCCAGCAGCCCCAGCGGGAGTCCCCTCACAGATACGCAGTATTTT. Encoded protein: CASSPSGSPLTDTQYF.

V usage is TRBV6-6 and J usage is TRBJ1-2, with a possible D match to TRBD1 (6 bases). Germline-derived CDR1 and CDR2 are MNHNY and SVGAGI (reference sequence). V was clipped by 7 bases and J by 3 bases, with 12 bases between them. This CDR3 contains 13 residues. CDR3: CASISGVDYGYTF. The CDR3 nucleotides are TGTGCCAGCATCTCAGGGGTTGACTATGGCTACACCTTC.

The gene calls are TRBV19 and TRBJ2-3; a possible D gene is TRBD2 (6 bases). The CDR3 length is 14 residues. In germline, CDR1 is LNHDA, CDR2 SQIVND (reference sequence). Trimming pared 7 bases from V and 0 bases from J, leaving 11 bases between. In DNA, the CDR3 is TGTGCCAGTAACCGACTAGGAAGCACAGATACGCAGTATTTT. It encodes CASNRLGSTDTQYF.

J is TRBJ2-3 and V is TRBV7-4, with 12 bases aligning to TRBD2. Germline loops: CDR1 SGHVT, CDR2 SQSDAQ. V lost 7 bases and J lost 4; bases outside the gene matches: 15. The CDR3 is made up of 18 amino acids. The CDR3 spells CASTSPTTSGRCPDTQYF. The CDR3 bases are TGTGCCAGCACAAGCCCGACAACTAGCGGGAGGTGTCCAGATACGCAGTATTTT.

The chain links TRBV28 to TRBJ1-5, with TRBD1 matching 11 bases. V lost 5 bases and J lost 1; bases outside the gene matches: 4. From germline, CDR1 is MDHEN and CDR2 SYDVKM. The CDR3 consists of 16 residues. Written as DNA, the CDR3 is TGTGCCAGCAGTCCCCGGACAGGGGGCAGCAATCAGCCCCAGCATTTT. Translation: CASSPRTGGSNQPQHF.

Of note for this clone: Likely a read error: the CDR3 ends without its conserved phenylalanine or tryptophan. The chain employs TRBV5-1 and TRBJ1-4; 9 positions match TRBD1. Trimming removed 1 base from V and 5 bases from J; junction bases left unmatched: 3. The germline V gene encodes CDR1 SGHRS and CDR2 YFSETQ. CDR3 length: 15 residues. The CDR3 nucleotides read TGCGCCAGCAGCTTGAAGGGGACAGGGAATGAAAAACTGTTTTTG. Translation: CASSLKGTGNEKLFL.

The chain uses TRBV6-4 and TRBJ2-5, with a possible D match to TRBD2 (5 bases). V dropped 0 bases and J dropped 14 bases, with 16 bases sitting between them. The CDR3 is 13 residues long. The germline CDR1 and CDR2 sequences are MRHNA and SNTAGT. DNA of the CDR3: TGTGCCAGCAGTGACTCGACGGTCGGGGTGCTCTACTTC. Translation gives CASSDSTVGVLYF.

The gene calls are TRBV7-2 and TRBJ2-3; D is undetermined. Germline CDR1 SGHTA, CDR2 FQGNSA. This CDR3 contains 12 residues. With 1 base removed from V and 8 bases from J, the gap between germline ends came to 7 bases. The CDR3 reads CASSLDGFTQYF. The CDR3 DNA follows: TGTGCCAGCAGCTTAGACGGGTTTACGCAGTATTTT.

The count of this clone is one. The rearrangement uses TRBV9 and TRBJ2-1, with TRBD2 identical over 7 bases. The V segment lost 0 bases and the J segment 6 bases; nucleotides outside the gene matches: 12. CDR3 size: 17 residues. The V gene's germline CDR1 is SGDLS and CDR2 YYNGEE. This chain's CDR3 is CASSVAFAGDPSNEQFF. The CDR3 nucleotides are TGTGCCAGCAGCGTAGCTTTCGCGGGAGACCCTTCCAATGAGCAGTTCTTC.